Shown below are 29 T cell receptor beta chains from a single sample sequenced in a study of blood T cell repertoires in COVID-19. TCRdb's copy holds only in-frame clones and misses some; the assay was immunoSEQ multiplex PCR. The profile shows 130,000 to 150,000 clones, about 90% of them singletons. The source material was PBMCs or T cells enriched from blood (not recorded which). These receptor sequences come from a man aged 60 to 75 who had recovered from COVID-19.

The chain couples TRBV28 to TRBJ1-1; a possible D gene is TRBD1 (5 bases). The CDR3 runs to 17 residues. V was shortened by 3 bases and J by 10 bases, with 27 bases between the two germline ends. Germline assignment: CDR1 MDHEN and CDR2 SYDVKM. The CDR3 sequence is CASSFLGDPGQSPSAFF. CDR3 coding DNA: TGTGCCAGCAGTTTTTTGGGCGACCCCGGACAAAGTCCGTCAGCTTTCTTT.

The chain couples TRBV9 to TRBJ1-6; tentatively, D is TRBD1 (6 bases). CDR3 length equals 15 residues. The germline V gene has CDR1 SGDLS and CDR2 YYNGEE. V was clipped by 2 bases and J by 7 bases, with 13 bases between them. CDR3 in amino acids: CASSVLQGPNSPLHF. The CDR3 nucleotides read TGTGCCAGCAGCGTCCTACAGGGCCCCAATTCACCCCTCCACTTT.

The J gene is TRBJ2-7, the V gene TRBV12-3 or TRBV12-4; no clear D. The CDR3 sequence is 12 residues long. V was pared by 6 bases and J by 2 bases, with 8 bases between. The CDR3 nucleotides are TGTGCCAGCAGCTCTCCCCCCTACGAGCAGTACTTC. As protein: CASSSPPYEQYF.

This rearrangement joins TRBV7-6 to TRBJ2-2; 14 positions match TRBD2. CDR3 size: 16 residues. Per germline, CDR1 SGHVS and CDR2 FNYEAQ. V dropped 5 bases and J dropped 6; count of bases not matched to a gene: 5. In DNA, the CDR3 is TGTGCCAGCAGCCTGGGACTAGCGGGAGCCCCCGGGGAGCTGTTTTTT. As protein: CASSLGLAGAPGELFF.

The V call is TRBV9, the J call TRBJ1-2, with 10 bases fitting TRBD1. Germline assignment: CDR1 SGDLS and CDR2 YYNGEE. Trimming cost V 2 bases and J 7 bases; bases outside gene matches: 5. The CDR3 has 14 residues. The CDR3, as DNA: TGTGCCAGCAGCGTCCGACAGGGGGCAGGTGGCTACACCTTC. The encoded protein is CASSVRQGAGGYTF.

V usage is TRBV12-3 or TRBV12-4 and J usage is TRBJ1-1; unclear D gene. Trimming removed 7 bases at V and 1 base at J, with 10 bases between. CDR3 length: 13 amino acids. In DNA form, the CDR3 reads TGTGCCAGCAACTCCGCGGGGAACACTGAAGCTTTCTTT. It codes for CASNSAGNTEAFF.

Concerning this clone: The same CDR3 arises from other DNA sequences in this sample as well. V and J are TRBV7-9 and TRBJ2-7; no reliable D call. Germline V gene sequence: CDR1 SEHNR, CDR2 FQNEAQ (reference sequence). The CDR3 is made up of 12 amino acids. V gave up 1 base and J gave up 4 bases, with 5 bases separating them. The CDR3 protein is CASSLVSYEQYF. CDR3 nucleotide sequence: TGTGCCAGCAGCTTAGTCAGTTACGAGCAGTACTTC.

CDR3 in amino acids: CASSRGGEGTQYF. DNA for the CDR3: TGCGCCAGCAGCCGGGGGGGAGAAGGGACCCAGTACTTC. The V and J genes are TRBV5-1 and TRBJ2-5; 8 bases agree with TRBD2. Germline lookup yields CDR1 SGHRS and CDR2 YFSETQ. The CDR3 is made up of 13 amino acids. V lost 4 bases to trimming and J lost 7 bases; unmatched junction nucleotides: 6.

This chain links TRBV7-2 with TRBJ1-5, with D perhaps TRBD1 (5 bases). This CDR3 is built from 14 residues. V was cut by 5 bases and J by 3 bases, with 11 bases left in between. CDR1 and CDR2 from the germline V gene are SGHTA and FQGNSA. The CDR3 DNA reads as TGTGCCAGCAGCGCGGGACGGCTCAATCAGCCCCAGCATTTT. Protein product: CASSAGRLNQPQHF.

CDR3 DNA sequence: TGTGCCAGTATGGGGACAGGATTTAGTTACTATGGCTACACCTTC. This translates into CASMGTGFSYYGYTF. This rearrangement joins TRBV19 to TRBJ1-2, with 8 bases fitting TRBD1. V lost 7 bases and J lost 3; bases outside the gene matches: 10. Germline V gene sequence: CDR1 LNHDA, CDR2 SQIVND (reference sequence). The CDR3 is made up of 15 amino acids.

The chain combines TRBV2 with TRBJ2-1; 7 nucleotides align to TRBD2. With 5 bases clipped from V and 6 bases from J, the junction kept 4 bases outside the gene matches. The CDR3 has 13 residues. Looked up from germline, CDR1 is SNHLY and CDR2 is FYNNEI. CDR3 region: CASSRTSINEQFF. Written as DNA, the CDR3 is TGTGCCAGCAGTCGGACTAGTATCAATGAGCAGTTCTTC.

The rearrangement joins TRBV10-3 to TRBJ1-3; D not resolved. This CDR3 spans 15 amino acids. In germline, CDR1 is ENHRY, CDR2 SYGVKD. With 7 bases removed from V and 1 base from J, the gap between germline ends came to 14 bases. The CDR3 nucleotides read TGTGCCATCACAAGTGACAAATCATCTGGAAACACCATATATTTT. Its protein is CAITSDKSSGNTIYF.

The chain employs TRBV5-1 and TRBJ2-5; 8 bases agree with TRBD1. The length of the CDR3 is 15 residues. Trimming cost V 0 bases and J 3 bases; bases outside gene matches: 4. CDR1 is SGHRS, CDR2 YFSETQ, per germline. The CDR3 DNA reads TGCGCCAGCAGCTTGGAAGGACAGGGTGAAGAGACCCAGTACTTC. Encoded protein: CASSLEGQGEETQYF.

This chain links TRBV2 with TRBJ1-2, with D maybe TRBD1 (5 bases). V was pared by 4 bases and J by 1 base, with 7 bases between. The germline V gene encodes CDR1 SNHLY and CDR2 FYNNEI. The CDR3 is 13 residues long. In DNA form, the CDR3 reads TGTGCCAGCAGTGTCGGACATAACTATGGCTACACCTTC. Amino acids: CASSVGHNYGYTF.

This clone was seen a single time. This sequence joins TRBV6-5 and TRBJ1-2, with D hard to call. V lost 2 bases and J 2 bases, leaving 6 bases between the germline ends. Germline V gene sequence: CDR1 MNHEY, CDR2 SVGAGI. This CDR3 contains 13 residues. In DNA, the CDR3 is TGTGCCAGCAGTTACGGCACCAACTATGGCTACACCTTC. Amino acid sequence: CASSYGTNYGYTF.

The chain links TRBV6-1 to TRBJ2-5; tentative D call: TRBD1 (6 bases). The V end lost 4 bases, the J end lost 3 bases, and 21 bases lay between the germline ends. This CDR3 contains 17 residues. Germline V gene data show CDR1 as MNHNS and CDR2 as SASEGT. The DNA of the CDR3 is TGTGCCAGCAGTGCCTACAGGGTAGTCGGGACGAAAGAGACCCAGTACTTC. Protein product: CASSAYRVVGTKETQYF.

This clone has a handful of counts. The J gene is TRBJ2-7, the V gene TRBV27; 9 bases line up with TRBD1. CDR1 is MNHEY and CDR2 is SMNVEV in the germline V gene (reference sequence). This CDR3 contains 14 residues. Trimming took 6 bases from V and 3 from J; bases not matched to a gene: 6. The CDR3 protein is CASRAGTGNYEQYF. CDR3 bases: TGTGCCAGCAGAGCAGGGACAGGGAACTACGAGCAGTACTTC.

This chain uses TRBV14 with TRBJ1-1; a weak D match, TRBD1 (5 bases). There are 16 residues in the CDR3. Germline assignment: CDR1 SGHDN and CDR2 FVKESK. Trimming left V 4 bases short and J 6 bases short, with 21 bases between. Here the CDR3 DNA reads TGTGCCAGCAGCCCGGCGGGCGCGGGGCTGGGAGCTGAAGCTTTCTTT. Amino acid sequence: CASSPAGAGLGAEAFF.

The chain recombines TRBV2 with TRBJ1-2; 7 nucleotides align to TRBD1. The ends lost 6 bases at V and 5 bases at J; junction bases unmatched: 6. CDR1 and CDR2 (germline): SNHLY, FYNNEI. This CDR3 has 13 amino acids. CDR3 region: CASSLVTGYGYTF. CDR3 nucleotide sequence: TGTGCCAGCAGCCTGGTGACAGGGTATGGCTACACCTTC.

The chain couples TRBV5-1 to TRBJ2-1; 13 nucleotides match TRBD2. After removal of 4 bases from V and 8 bases from J, the junction contained 6 bases not matched to a gene. The CDR3 loop spans 15 amino acids. The germline CDR1 and CDR2 sequences are SGHRS and YFSETQ. The CDR3 nucleotides read TGCGCCAGCAGCCACCTGACTAGCGGGGGGTATGAGCAGTTCTTC. It yields the protein CASSHLTSGGYEQFF.

The rearrangement uses TRBV6-5 and TRBJ1-5, with D unclear. Trimming shortened V by 0 bases and J by 3 bases, and 9 bases separated the two germline ends. CDR3 size: 15 residues. The germline V gene has CDR1 MNHEY and CDR2 SVGAGI. The CDR3 nucleotides read TGTGCCAGCAGTTACTCGTTCGGGTACAATCAGCCCCAGCATTTT. Its translation is CASSYSFGYNQPQHF.

The chain links TRBV5-1 to TRBJ2-2; D is possibly TRBD2 (6 bases). Germline assignment: CDR1 SGHRS and CDR2 YFSETQ. There are 16 residues in the CDR3. Trimming removed 3 bases from V and 7 bases from J, with 19 bases in between. The CDR3 loop is CASSSLEGGEDGELFF. As DNA, the CDR3 is TGCGCCAGCAGCTCCCTTGAAGGAGGGGAGGACGGGGAGCTGTTTTTT.

The V call is TRBV5-1, the J call TRBJ2-1; D is perhaps TRBD1 (6 bases). V dropped 0 bases and J dropped 0 bases, with 7 bases sitting between them. The CDR3 is made up of 15 amino acids. In germline, CDR1 is SGHRS, CDR2 YFSETQ. The DNA of the CDR3 is TGCGCCAGCAGCTTGGGACAGGTCTCCTACAATGAGCAGTTCTTC. Encoded protein: CASSLGQVSYNEQFF.

The V and J genes are TRBV6-1 and TRBJ2-4, with a tentative D call TRBD2 (6 bases). The V gene's germline CDR1 is MNHNS and CDR2 SASEGT. The CDR3 runs to 15 residues. The V gene lost 1 base and the J gene lost 8 bases, with 15 bases spanning the gap. The CDR3 DNA reads TGTGCCAGCAGTGAAGTAAGGGGCCGGAGGGACATTCAGTACTTC. Protein sequence: CASSEVRGRRDIQYF.

V and J are TRBV6-5 and TRBJ2-5, with D possibly TRBD1 on 6 matching bases. This CDR3 is 13 amino acids long. Germline lookup yields CDR1 MNHEY and CDR2 SVGAGI. V was shortened by 7 bases and J by 5 bases, with 14 bases between the two germline ends. The CDR3 spells CASKGQNRETQYF. CDR3 nucleotides: TGTGCCAGCAAAGGACAGAATAGGGAGACCCAGTACTTC.

Note on this clone: A read error may explain this, as a much larger clone is one base away. This sample includes further DNA sequences coding for the same CDR3. This chain joins TRBV28 and TRBJ1-6; 9 bases fit TRBD1. The CDR3 spans 14 residues. J was trimmed by 5 bases and V by 4 bases; bases with no gene match: 0. Germline V gene lookup returns CDR1 MDHEN and CDR2 SYDVKM. The CDR3, as DNA: TGTGCCAGCAGTTGGGACAGGGATAATTCACCCCTCCACTTT. Protein: CASSWDRDNSPLHF.

The gene calls are TRBV21-1 and TRBJ2-2; TRBD1 was called by the table and not checked on the DNA. TRBV21-1 is annotated as a pseudogene. The CDR3 loop spans 17 amino acids. The CDR3 coding sequence is TGTGCCAGCAGCAAATCTCAGGGTTTTGGTCACACCGGGGAGCTGTTTTTT. Its protein product is CASSKSQGFGHTGELFF.

The chain combines TRBV20-1 with TRBJ2-7, with D tentatively TRBD2 (7 bases). Trimming shortened V by 3 bases and J by 5 bases, and 17 bases separated the two germline ends. The germline V gene has CDR1 DFQATT and CDR2 SNEGSKA (reference sequence). This CDR3 region has 14 residues. CDR3 bases: TGCAGTGCTAGTCCGCCGGGGGGACACCACGAGCAGTACTTC. Translation: CSASPPGGHHEQYF.

As DNA, the CDR3 is TGTGCCAGCAGCCAAGCTGGTGGGGGACTAGCGAAAGAGCAGTACTTC. Amino acids: CASSQAGGGLAKEQYF. V is TRBV14 and J is TRBJ2-7, with TRBD2 matching over 10 bases. Trimming removed 1 base from V and 7 bases from J; junction bases left unmatched: 10. The CDR3 has 16 residues. Germline loops: CDR1 SGHDN, CDR2 FVKESK.